What follows are 2 T cell receptor beta chains derived from one specimen sequenced in a study of shared clonotypes between healthy human individuals (TCRdb year 2020). CD8 naive samples were CD45RO-negative cells positively selected for CCR7, giving a CD45RA+CCR7+ population that excluded TemRA cells. To prepare the library, the immunoSEQ multiplex PCR assay was applied. As stored in TCRdb, this immuneACCESS dataset retains in-frame rearrangements with V and J assigned. A fraction of the clones does not appear; measured against another copy, unresolved V genes explain less than half of the discrepancy, and the remainder lacks a known reason. The sample table lists fewer than 700,000 clones, 90% to 95% of them with a count of one. The ten biggest clones cover around 0.11% of the sample. Sample: naive CD8+ T cells sorted from blood. What this sample's cell subset or site label stands for: CD45RA+CCR7+. Every receptor here comes from a woman in her 30s in good health.

V is TRBV6-5 and J is TRBJ2-3; D is undetermined. Trimming cost V 7 bases and J 0 bases, with 14 bases left between them. Germline V gene sequence: CDR1 MNHEY, CDR2 SVGAGI. The length of the CDR3 is 15 residues. This CDR3 reads CASIETATSTDTQYF. Here the CDR3 DNA reads TGTGCCAGCATTGAGACTGCTACTAGCACAGATACGCAGTATTTT.

The chain uses TRBV27 and TRBJ2-3; D perhaps matches TRBD2 (5 bases). The CDR3 length is 18 residues. Trimming removed 6 bases at V and 0 bases at J, with 22 bases between. Germline-derived CDR1 and CDR2 are MNHEY and SMNVEV (reference sequence). The CDR3 here is CASRILGSLYTSTDTQYF. Written as DNA, the CDR3 is TGTGCCAGCAGGATACTAGGATCTCTGTACACTAGCACAGATACGCAGTATTTT.